This TCR beta chain originates from a study of cytomegalovirus exposure and HLA in healthy donors. Study-wide background: The same platform as the roughly 700 first-cohort repertoires was used for the 120 validation repertoires, a later analysis reported.

Whole-study findings and limits: There were under 200 TCR beta chains listed as cytomegalovirus-associated.

Trimming took 0 bases from V and 5 from J; bases not matched to a gene: 4. Germline V gene sequence: CDR1 SGDLS, CDR2 YYNGEE. The CDR3 has 15 amino acids. The donors were part of the validation cohort of 120 subjects. That cohort was separate from the first cohort, which comprised fewer than 800 subjects. Sequencing was performed with immunoSEQ multiplex PCR; in TCRdb, only in-frame clones are kept and a portion is missing. The repertoire holds around 130,000 clones, about 85% seen once, with approximately 2.3% in the top ten. This clone is a singleton in its sample. Its antigen is not known. Material: PBMCs. The TCR was taken from a woman in her twenties or thirties in good health and CMV-seronegative. V and J are TRBV9 and TRBJ2-7, with TRBD1 identical over 11 bases. The DNA of the CDR3 is TGTGCCAGCAGCGTAGCCGGACAGGGGGCGAACGAGCAGTACTTC. It translates to CASSVAGQGANEQYF.